This is a list of T cell receptor beta chains from one sample in a study of early T cells in non-severe SARS-CoV-2 infection. TCRdb used MiXCR to reprocess the 5' RACE reads, holding one entry per CDR3 protein. Among tens of thousands of distinct CDR3 sequences listed, 3.5% to 4% were seen once. The sample taken for sequencing was whole blood. The receptors were sampled from an adult who was a healthcare worker with PCR-confirmed SARS-CoV-2 infection or an uninfected control (not recorded which). CDR3s include the opening cysteine and the closing phenylalanine or tryptophan. Fields, in order: J gene, V gene, clone size, D gene, CDR3 protein, CDR3 DNA. A D gene is named only where the DNA matches it firmly. Only some rows state a clone size, as once, few, many or a class for expanded clones.

TRBJ1-5,TRBV6-5,few,-,CASSYDGSINQPQHF,TGTGCCAGCAGTTACGACGGGTCGATCAATCAGCCCCAGCATTTT
TRBJ2-1,TRBV9,many,-,CASSVPLEGAPYNEQFF,TGTGCCAGCAGCGTACCCCTCGAAGGGGCACCCTACAATGAGCAGTTCTTC
TRBJ2-3,TRBV6-5,few,TRBD2,CASSSGSGSVGPDTQYF,TGTGCCAGCAGTTCCGGTAGCGGGAGCGTGGGCCCAGATACGCAGTATTTT
TRBJ2-2,TRBV7-6,many,-,CASSLGLLTGELFF,TGTGCCAGCAGCTTAGGTCTTCTAACCGGGGAGCTGTTTTTT
TRBJ1-6,TRBV10-3,many,TRBD1,CATLGQGDNSPLHF,TGTGCCACGTTGGGACAGGGGGATAATTCACCCCTCCACTTT
TRBJ2-3,TRBV10-3,many,-,CAIKFALANGTQYF,TGTGCCATCAAGTTCGCCTTAGCAAACGGTACGCAGTATTTT
TRBJ2-1,TRBV5-4,-,TRBD2,CASSPRWGGTSYNEQFF,TGTGCCAGCAGCCCACGATGGGGGGGGACCTCCTACAATGAGCAGTTCTTC
TRBJ2-3,TRBV7-2,many,-,CASSLSPHTDTQYF,TGTGCCAGCAGCTTGTCTCCCCACACAGATACGCAGTATTTT
TRBJ2-2,TRBV27,many,-,CASSFLAGELFF,TGTGCCAGCAGTTTTCTGGCCGGGGAGCTGTTTTTT
TRBJ1-1,TRBV6-1,many,-,CASSGYVENTEAFF,TGTGCCAGCAGTGGTTACGTGGAGAACACTGAAGCTTTCTTT
TRBJ2-5,TRBV12-3/TRBV12-4,many,TRBD2,CASSYVSGRLETQYF,TGTGCCAGCAGTTACGTTAGCGGGAGGCTGGAGACCCAGTACTTC